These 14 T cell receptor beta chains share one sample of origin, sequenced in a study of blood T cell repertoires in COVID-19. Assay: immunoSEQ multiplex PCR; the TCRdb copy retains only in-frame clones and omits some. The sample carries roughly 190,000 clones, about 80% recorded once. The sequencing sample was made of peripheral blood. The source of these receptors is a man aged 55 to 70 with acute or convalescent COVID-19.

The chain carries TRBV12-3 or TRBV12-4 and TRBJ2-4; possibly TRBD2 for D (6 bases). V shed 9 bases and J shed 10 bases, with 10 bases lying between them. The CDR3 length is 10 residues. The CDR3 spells CASSGEIQYF. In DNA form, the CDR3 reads TGTGCCAGTTCGGGAGAAATTCAGTACTTC.

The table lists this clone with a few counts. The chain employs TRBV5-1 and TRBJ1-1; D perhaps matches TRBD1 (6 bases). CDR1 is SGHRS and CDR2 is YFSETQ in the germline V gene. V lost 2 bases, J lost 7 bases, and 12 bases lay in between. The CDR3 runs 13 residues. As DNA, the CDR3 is TGCGCCAGCAGCTTATCCGGGACAAGTGAAGCTTTCTTT. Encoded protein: CASSLSGTSEAFF.

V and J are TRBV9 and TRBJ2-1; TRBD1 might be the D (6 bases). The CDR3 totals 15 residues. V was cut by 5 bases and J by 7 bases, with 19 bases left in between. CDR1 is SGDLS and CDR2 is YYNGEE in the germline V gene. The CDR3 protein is CASSITGMGSNEQFF. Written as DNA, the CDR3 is TGTGCCAGCAGTATAACAGGGATGGGATCGAATGAGCAGTTCTTC.

CDR3 in DNA: TGTGCCAGCAGCCCCCGGGACAGGGGTTTAGCCGGCACTGAAGCTTTCTTT. It yields the protein CASSPRDRGLAGTEAFF. The rearrangement joins TRBV4-2 to TRBJ1-1; TRBD1 aligns across 10 bases. Unmatched junction bases numbered 12, after V lost 4 bases and J lost 4 bases. This CDR3 region has 17 residues. Germline V CDR1 and CDR2: LGHNA, YNFKEQ.

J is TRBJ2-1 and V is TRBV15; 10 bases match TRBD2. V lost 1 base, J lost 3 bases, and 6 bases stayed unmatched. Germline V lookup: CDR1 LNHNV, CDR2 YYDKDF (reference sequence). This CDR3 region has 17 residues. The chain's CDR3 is CATSRALAGGIYNEQFF. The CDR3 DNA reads TGTGCCACCAGCAGAGCCTTAGCGGGAGGCATCTACAATGAGCAGTTCTTC.

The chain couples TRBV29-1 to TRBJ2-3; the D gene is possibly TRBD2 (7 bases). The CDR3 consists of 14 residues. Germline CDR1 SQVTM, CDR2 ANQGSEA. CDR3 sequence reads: CGAVGRGFTDTQYF. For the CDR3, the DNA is TGCGGCGCTGTGGGGAGGGGGTTCACAGATACGCAGTATTTT.

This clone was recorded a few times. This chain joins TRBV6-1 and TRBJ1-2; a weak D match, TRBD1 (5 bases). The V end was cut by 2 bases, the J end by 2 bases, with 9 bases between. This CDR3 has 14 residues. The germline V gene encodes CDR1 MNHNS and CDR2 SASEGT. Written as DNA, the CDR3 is TGTGCCAGCAGTGAACGCAGGGCCAACTATGGCTACACCTTC. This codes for CASSERRANYGYTF.

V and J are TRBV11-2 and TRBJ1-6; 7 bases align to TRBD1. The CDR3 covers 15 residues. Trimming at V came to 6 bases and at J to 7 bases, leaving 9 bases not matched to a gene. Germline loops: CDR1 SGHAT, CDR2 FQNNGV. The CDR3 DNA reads TGTGCCAGCAGGAACCCGGGACAGCGGAATTCACCCCTCCACTTT. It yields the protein CASRNPGQRNSPLHF.

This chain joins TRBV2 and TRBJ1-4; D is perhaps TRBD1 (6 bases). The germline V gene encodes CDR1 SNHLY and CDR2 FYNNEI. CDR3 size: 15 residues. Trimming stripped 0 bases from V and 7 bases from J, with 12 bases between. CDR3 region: CASSEAAGGGEKLFF. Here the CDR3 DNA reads TGTGCCAGCAGTGAAGCAGCGGGGGGCGGTGAAAAACTGTTTTTT.

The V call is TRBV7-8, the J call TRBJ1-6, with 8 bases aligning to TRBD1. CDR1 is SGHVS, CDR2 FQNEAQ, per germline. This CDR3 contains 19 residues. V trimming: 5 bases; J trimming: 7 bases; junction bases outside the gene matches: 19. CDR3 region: CASSPDRGGTGGGNSPLHF. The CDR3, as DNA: TGTGCCAGCAGCCCAGACAGGGGAGGAACCGGAGGGGGAAATTCACCCCTCCACTTT. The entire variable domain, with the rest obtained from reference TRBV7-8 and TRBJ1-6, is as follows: GAGVSQSPRYKVAKRGQDVALRCDPISGHVSLFWYQQALGQGPEFLTYFQNEAQLDKSGLPSDRFFAERPEGSVSTLKIQRTQQEDSAVYLCASSPDRGGTGGGNSPLHFGNGTRLTVT.

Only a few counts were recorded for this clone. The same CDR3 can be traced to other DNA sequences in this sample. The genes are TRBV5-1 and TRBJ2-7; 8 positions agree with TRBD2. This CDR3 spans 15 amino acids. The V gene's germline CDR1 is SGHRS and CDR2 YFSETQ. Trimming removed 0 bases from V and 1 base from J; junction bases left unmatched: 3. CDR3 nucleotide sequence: TGCGCCAGCAGCTTGGTTTTAGCGGGGTCCTACGAGCAGTACTTC. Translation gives CASSLVLAGSYEQYF. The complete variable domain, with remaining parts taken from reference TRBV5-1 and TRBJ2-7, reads KAGVTQTPRYLIKTRGQQVTLSCSPISGHRSVSWYQQTPGQGLQFLFEYFSETQRNKGNFPGRFSGRQFSNSRSEMNVSTLELGDSALYLCASSLVLAGSYEQYFGPGTRLTVT.

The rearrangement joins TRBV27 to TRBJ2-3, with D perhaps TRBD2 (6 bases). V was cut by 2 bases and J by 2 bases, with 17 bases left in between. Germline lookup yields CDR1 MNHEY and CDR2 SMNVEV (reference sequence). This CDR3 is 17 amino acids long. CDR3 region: CASSLIGAGLSTDTQYF. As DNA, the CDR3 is TGTGCCAGCAGTTTAATTGGCGCGGGGTTATCCACAGATACGCAGTATTTT.

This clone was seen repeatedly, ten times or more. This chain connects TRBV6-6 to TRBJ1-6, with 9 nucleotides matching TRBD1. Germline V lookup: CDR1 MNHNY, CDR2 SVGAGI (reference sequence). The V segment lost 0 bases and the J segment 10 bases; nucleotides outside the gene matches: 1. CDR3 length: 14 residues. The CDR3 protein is CASSYSTGGSPLHF. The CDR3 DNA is TGTGCCAGCAGTTACTCCACAGGGGGCTCACCCCTCCACTTT.

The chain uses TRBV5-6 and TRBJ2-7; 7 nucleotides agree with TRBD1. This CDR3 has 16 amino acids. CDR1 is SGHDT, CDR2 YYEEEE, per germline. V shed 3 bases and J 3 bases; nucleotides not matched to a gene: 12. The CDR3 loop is CASSSPGQIDNYEQYF. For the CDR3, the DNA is TGTGCCAGCAGCTCCCCGGGACAGATTGACAACTACGAGCAGTACTTC.